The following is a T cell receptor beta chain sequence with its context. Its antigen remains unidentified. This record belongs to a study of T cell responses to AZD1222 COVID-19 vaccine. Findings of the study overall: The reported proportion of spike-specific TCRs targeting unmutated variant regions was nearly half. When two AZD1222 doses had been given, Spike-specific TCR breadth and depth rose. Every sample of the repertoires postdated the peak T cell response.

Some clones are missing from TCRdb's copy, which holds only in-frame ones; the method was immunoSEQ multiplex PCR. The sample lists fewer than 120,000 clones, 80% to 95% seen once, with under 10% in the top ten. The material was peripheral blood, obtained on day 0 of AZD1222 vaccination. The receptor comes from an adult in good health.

CDR3 DNA sequence: TGCGCCAGCAGCTTGGCCGGGCTCAACACCGGGGAGCTGTTTTTT. Its translation is CASSLAGLNTGELFF. The chain has TRBV5-1 and TRBJ2-2; D unresolved. Trimming left V 0 bases short and J 2 bases short, with 8 bases between. CDR3 length: 15 amino acids. Germline-derived CDR1 and CDR2 are SGHRS and YFSETQ.